This TCR beta chain was observed in a study of T cell repertoires in cytomegalovirus infection. V lost 5 bases, J lost 1 base, and 12 bases lay in between. The germline CDR1 and CDR2 sequences are SEHNR and FQNEAQ (reference sequence). The CDR3 sequence is 16 residues long. About this clonotype: Its specificity is unknown.

TCRdb reprocessed the reads with MiXCR, giving one entry per CDR3 protein. The sample contains fewer than 1,000,000 distinct CDR3 sequences, 25% to 40% of which appear only once. This clonotype originated in a human donor in good health (CMV status not recorded). Some clones in this sample may be carry-over from other donors' samples. The chain carries TRBV7-9 and TRBJ2-6; TRBD1 is a possible D gene (5 bases). The sample was cultured CD8+ T cells from PBMCs, taken from culture after CMV antigen stimulation. CDR3 DNA sequence: TGTGCCAGCAGCCAACCTCAGGGTTCTGGGGCCAACGTCCTGACTTTC. It encodes CASSQPQGSGANVLTF.